The entry below describes one T cell receptor beta chain. What it recognizes is unknown. These data are taken from a study of cytomegalovirus exposure and HLA in healthy donors. Background on the study: A previous analysis identified 95 million to 130 million unique TCR beta sequences derived from 180 million or so T cells.

Findings and limits, study-wide: Based on reports, TCR beta sequences accurately predicted HLA-A and HLA-B alleles for most subjects.

In germline, CDR1 is SNHLY, CDR2 FYNNEI. Trimming left V 5 bases short and J 0 bases short, with 5 bases between. CDR3 length: 14 residues. The PCR had 60 Vbeta and 13 Jbeta primers. Profiled with immunoSEQ multiplex PCR; TCRdb holds only in-frame clones, not every one. The top ten clones hold 3.5% to 5% of a sample with 150,000 to 200,000 clones, around 86% of them seen once. The TCR comes from a man in his fifties in good health and CMV-seropositive. The chain carries TRBV2 and TRBJ2-6; D gene uncertain. Sample: PBMCs. The CDR3 DNA follows: TGTGCCAGCAGTTATAACTCTGGGGCCAACGTCCTGACTTTC. Protein sequence: CASSYNSGANVLTF.